This T cell receptor beta chain was found in a study of blood T cells in healthy people across ages. Regarding the study as a whole: The recorded TCR beta diversity per million T cells decreased in a roughly linear manner with age.

This clonotype was detected a few times. Its antigen is not identified. Germline CDR1 and CDR2: SEHNR and FQNEAQ (reference sequence). The ends were cut back, 1 base at V and 12 bases at J, with 14 bases in the middle. There are 13 residues in the CDR3. A second PCR, run for roughly 6 to 11 cycles, used a sample-barcoded 5' primer plus a J-beta primer mix. Template switching added a 12-random-nucleotide identifier to every cDNA molecule. TCRdb used MiXCR to reprocess the 5' RACE reads, holding one entry per CDR3 protein. Altogether 550,000 to 650,000 distinct CDR3 sequences are present, about 30% being singletons, with the ten largest covering more than 15%.

The specimen was blood. The chain employs TRBV7-9 and TRBJ2-3, with D possibly matching TRBD2 (5 bases). The receptor was isolated from a woman older than 75 in good health. CDR3: CASSLDGRAEQYF. The CDR3 coding sequence is TGTGCCAGCAGCTTAGACGGACGAGCGGAACAGTATTTT.